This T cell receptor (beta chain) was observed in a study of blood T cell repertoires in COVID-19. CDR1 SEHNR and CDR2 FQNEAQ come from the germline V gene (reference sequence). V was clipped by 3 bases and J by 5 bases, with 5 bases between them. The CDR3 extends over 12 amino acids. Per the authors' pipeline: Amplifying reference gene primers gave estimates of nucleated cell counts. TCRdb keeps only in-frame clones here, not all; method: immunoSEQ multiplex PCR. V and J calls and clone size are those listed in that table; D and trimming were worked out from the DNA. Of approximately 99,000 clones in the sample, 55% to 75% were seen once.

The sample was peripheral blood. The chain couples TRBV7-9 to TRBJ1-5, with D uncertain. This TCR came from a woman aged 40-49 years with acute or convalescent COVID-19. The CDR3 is CASSFPHQPQHF. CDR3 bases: TGTGCCAGCAGCTTCCCTCATCAGCCCCAGCATTTT.